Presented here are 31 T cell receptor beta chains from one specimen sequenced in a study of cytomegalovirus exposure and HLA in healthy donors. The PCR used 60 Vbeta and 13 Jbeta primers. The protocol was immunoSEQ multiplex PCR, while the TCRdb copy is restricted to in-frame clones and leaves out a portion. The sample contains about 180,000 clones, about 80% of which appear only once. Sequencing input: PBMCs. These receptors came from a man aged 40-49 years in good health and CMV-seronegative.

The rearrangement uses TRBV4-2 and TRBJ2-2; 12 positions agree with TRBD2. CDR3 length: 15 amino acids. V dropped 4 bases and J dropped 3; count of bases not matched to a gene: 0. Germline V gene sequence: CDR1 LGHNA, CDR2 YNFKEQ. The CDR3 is CASSRLAGDTGELFF. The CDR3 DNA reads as TGTGCCAGCAGCCGACTAGCGGGAGACACCGGGGAGCTGTTTTTT.

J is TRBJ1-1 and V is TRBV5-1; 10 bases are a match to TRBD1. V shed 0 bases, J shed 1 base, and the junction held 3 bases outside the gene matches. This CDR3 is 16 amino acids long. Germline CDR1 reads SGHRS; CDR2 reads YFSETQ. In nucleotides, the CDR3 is TGCGCCAGCAGCTTGGGAAGGACAGGGGGGAACACTGAAGCTTTCTTT. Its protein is CASSLGRTGGNTEAFF.

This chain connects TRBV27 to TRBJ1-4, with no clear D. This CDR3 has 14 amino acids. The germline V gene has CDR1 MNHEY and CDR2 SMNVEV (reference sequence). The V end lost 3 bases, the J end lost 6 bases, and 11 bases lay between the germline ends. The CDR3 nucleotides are TGTGCCAGCAGTTTGGGAGGGTTAGATGAAAAACTGTTTTTT. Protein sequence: CASSLGGLDEKLFF.

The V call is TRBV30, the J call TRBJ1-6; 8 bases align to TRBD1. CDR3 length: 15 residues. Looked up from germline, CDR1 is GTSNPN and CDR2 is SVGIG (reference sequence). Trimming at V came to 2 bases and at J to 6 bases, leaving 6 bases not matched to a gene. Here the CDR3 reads CAWSTGGVSNSPLHF. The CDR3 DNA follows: TGTGCCTGGAGTACAGGGGGGGTCTCTAATTCACCCCTCCACTTT.

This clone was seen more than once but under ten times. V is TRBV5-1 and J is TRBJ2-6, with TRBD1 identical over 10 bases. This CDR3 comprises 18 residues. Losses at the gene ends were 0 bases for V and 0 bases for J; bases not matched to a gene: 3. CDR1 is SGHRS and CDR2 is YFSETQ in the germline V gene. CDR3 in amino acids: CASSLVGTGASGANVLTF. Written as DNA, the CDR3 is TGCGCCAGCAGCTTGGTTGGGACAGGGGCCTCTGGGGCCAACGTCCTGACTTTC.

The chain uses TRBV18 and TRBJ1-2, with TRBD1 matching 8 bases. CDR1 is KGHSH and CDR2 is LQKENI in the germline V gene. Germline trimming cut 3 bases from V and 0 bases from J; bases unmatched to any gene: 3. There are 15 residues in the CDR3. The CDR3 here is CASSPGQGPNYGYTF. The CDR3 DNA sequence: TGTGCCAGCTCACCTGGACAGGGCCCTAACTATGGCTACACCTTC. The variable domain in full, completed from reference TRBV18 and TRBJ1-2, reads NAGVMQNPRHLVRRRGQEARLRCSPMKGHSHVYWYRQLPEEGLKFMVYLQKENIIDESGMPKERFSAEFPKEGPSILRIQQVVRGDSAAYFCASSPGQGPNYGYTFGSGTRLTVV.

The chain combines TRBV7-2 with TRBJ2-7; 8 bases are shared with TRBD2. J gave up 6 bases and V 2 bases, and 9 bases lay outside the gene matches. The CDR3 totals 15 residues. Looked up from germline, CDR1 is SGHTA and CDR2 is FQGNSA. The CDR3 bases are TGTGCCAGCAGCTTAAATCCTAGCGGGTTATCCGAGCAGTACTTC. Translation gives CASSLNPSGLSEQYF. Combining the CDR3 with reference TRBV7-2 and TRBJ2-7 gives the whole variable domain GAGVSQSPSNKVTEKGKDVELRCDPISGHTALYWYRQSLGQGLEFLIYFQGNSAPDKSGLPSDRFSAERTGGSVSTLTIQRTQQEDSAVYLCASSLNPSGLSEQYFGPGTRLTVT.

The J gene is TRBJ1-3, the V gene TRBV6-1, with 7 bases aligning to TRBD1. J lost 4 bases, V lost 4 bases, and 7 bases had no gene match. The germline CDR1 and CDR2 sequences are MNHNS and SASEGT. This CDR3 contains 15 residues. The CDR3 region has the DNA TGTGCCAGCAGTGCACGCAGGGGGTACGGAAACACCATATATTTT. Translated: CASSARRGYGNTIYF.

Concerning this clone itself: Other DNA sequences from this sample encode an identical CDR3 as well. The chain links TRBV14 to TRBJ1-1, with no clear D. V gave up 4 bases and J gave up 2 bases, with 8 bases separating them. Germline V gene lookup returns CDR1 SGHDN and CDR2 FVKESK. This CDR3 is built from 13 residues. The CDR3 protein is CASSPNYNTEAFF. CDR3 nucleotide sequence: TGTGCCAGCAGCCCTAACTATAACACTGAAGCTTTCTTT.

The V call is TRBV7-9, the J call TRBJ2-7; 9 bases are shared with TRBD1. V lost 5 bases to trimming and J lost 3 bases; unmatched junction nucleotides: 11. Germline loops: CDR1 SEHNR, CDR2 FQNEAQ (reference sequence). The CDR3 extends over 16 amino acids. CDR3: CASSPTTGGKIYEQYF. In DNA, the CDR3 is TGTGCCAGCAGCCCCACGACAGGGGGTAAGATCTACGAGCAGTACTTC.

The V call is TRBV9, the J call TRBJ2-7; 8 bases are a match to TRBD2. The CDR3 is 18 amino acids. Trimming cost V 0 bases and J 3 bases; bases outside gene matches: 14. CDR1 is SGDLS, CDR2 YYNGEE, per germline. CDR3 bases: TGTGCCAGCAGCGTAGGGGCCGGGGGAGCGGGAGATGTCTACGAGCAGTACTTC. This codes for CASSVGAGGAGDVYEQYF.

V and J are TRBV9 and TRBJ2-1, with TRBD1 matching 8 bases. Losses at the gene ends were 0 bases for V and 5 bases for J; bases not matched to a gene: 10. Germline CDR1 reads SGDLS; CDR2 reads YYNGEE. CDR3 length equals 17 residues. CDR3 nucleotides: TGTGCCAGCAGCGTAGAGTTGGGGGACAGGAGCAACAATGAGCAGTTCTTC. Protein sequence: CASSVELGDRSNNEQFF.

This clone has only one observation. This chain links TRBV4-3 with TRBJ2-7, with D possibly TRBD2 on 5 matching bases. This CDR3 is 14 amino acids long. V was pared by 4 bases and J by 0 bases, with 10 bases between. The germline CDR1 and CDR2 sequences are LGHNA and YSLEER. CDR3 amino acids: CASSPGRGSYEQYF. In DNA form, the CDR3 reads TGCGCCAGCAGCCCTGGGAGAGGCTCCTACGAGCAGTACTTC.

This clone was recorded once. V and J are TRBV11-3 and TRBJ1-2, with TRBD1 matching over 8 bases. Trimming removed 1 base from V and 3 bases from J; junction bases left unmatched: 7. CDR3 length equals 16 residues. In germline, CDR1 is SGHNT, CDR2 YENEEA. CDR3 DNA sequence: TGTGCCAGCAGCTTAGGGGCCGGACAGGGAGACTATGGCTACACCTTC. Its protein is CASSLGAGQGDYGYTF.

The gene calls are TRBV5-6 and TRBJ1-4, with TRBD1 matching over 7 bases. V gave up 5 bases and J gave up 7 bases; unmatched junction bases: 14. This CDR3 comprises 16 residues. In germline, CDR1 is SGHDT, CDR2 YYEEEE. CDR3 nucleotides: TGTGCCAGCAGAAAAAGAGGGGCAGGGGGAAGTGAAAAACTGTTTTTT. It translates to CASRKRGAGGSEKLFF.

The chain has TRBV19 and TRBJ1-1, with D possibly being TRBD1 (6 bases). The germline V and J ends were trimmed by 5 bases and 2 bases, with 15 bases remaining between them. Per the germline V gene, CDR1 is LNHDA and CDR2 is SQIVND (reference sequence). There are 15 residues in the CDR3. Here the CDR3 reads CASSGLPQGNTEAFF. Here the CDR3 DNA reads TGTGCCAGTAGTGGACTGCCACAGGGTAACACTGAAGCTTTCTTT. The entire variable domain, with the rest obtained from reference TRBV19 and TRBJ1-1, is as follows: DGGITQSPKYLFRKEGQNVTLSCEQNLNHDAMYWYRQDPGQGLRLIYYSQIVNDFQKGDIAEGYSVSREKKESFPLTVTSAQKNPTAFYLCASSGLPQGNTEAFFGQGTRLTVV.

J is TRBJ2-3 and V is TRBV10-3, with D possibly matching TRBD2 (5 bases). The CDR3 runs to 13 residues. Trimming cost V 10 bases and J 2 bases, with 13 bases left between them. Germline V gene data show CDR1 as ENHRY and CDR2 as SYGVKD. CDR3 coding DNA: TGTGCCACCGGACTTTCCGACACAGATACGCAGTATTTT. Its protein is CATGLSDTDTQYF.

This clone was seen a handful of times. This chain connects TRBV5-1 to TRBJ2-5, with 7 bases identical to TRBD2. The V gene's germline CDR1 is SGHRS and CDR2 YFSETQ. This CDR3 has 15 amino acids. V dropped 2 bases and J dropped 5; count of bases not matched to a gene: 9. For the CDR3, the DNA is TGCGCCAGCAGCTTATTTGCGGGAGTAGTGGAGACCCAGTACTTC. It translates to CASSLFAGVVETQYF.

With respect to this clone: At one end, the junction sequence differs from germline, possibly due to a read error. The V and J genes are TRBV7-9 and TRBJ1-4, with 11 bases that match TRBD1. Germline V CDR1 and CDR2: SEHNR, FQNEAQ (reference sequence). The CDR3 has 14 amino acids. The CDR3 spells CSSSRGTGGEKLFF. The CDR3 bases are TGTTCCAGCAGCCGGGGGACAGGGGGGGAAAAACTGTTTTTT. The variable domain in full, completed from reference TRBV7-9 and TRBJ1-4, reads DTGVSQNPRHKITKRGQNVTFRCDPISEHNRLYWYRQTLGQGPEFLTYFQNEAQLEKSRLLSDRFSAERPKGSFSTLEIQRTEQGDSAMYLCSSSRGTGGEKLFFGSGTQLSVL.

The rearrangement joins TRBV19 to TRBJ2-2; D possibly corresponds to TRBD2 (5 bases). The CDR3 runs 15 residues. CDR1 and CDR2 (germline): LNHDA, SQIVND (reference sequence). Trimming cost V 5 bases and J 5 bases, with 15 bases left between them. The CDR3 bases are TGTGCCAGTAGTCCCAGGACCTCGGGGACCGGGGAGCTGTTTTTT. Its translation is CASSPRTSGTGELFF.

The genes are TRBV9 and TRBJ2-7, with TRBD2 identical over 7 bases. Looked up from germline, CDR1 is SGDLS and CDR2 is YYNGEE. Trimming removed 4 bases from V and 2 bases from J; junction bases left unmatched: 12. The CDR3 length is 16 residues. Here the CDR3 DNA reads TGTGCCAGCAGCCGCCCGAAGAGCGGGACTGCCTACGAGCAGTACTTC. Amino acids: CASSRPKSGTAYEQYF.

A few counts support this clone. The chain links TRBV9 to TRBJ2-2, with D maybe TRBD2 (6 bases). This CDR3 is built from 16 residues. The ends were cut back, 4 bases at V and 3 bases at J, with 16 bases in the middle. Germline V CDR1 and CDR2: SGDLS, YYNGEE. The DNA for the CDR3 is TGTGCCAGCAGCCCAGGGCGGGGTGGGGACACCGGGGAGCTGTTTTTT. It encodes CASSPGRGGDTGELFF.

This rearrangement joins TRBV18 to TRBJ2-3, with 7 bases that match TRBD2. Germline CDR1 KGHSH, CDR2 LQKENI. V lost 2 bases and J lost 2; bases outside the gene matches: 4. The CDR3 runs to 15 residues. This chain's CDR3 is CASSPSGTNTDTQYF. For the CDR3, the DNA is TGTGCCAGCTCACCATCGGGGACTAACACAGATACGCAGTATTTT.

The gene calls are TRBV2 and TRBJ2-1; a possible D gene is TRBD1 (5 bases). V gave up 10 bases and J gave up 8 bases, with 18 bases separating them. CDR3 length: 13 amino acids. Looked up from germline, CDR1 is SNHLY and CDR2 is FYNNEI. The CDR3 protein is CATLDRPLDEQFF. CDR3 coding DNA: TGTGCCACCCTAGACAGACCTCTCGATGAGCAGTTCTTC.

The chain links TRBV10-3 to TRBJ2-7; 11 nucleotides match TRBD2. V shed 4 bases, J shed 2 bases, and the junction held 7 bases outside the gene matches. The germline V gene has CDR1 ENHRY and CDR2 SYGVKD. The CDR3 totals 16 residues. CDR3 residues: CAISGGLAGPTYEQYF. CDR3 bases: TGTGCCATCAGTGGCGGACTAGCGGGCCCAACCTACGAGCAGTACTTC.

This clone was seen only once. The chain's CDR3 is CASTKGGPNTGELFF. Here the CDR3 DNA reads TGTGCCAGTACCAAAGGGGGACCGAACACCGGGGAGCTGTTTTTT. The chain recombines TRBV19 with TRBJ2-2; a weak D match, TRBD1 (6 bases). Germline V gives CDR1 LNHDA, CDR2 SQIVND (reference sequence). Trimming stripped 7 bases from V and 0 bases from J, with 12 bases between. The CDR3 has 15 residues.

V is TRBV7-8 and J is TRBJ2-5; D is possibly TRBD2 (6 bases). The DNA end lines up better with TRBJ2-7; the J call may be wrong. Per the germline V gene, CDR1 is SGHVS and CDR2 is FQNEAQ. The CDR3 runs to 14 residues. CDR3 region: CASSFDGGTLEQYF. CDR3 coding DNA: TGTGCCAGCAGCTTCGACGGAGGGACTCTCGAGCAGTACTTC.

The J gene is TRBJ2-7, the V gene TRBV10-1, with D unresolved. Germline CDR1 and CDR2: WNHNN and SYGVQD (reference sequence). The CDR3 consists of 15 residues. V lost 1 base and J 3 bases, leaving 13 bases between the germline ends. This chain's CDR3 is CASSEFGGQFYEQYF. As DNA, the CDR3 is TGCGCCAGCAGTGAGTTTGGTGGGCAGTTCTACGAGCAGTACTTC.

The CDR3 reads CASSLAGTGVTEAFF. In DNA, the CDR3 is TGCGCCAGCAGCTTGGCCGGGACAGGGGTGACTGAAGCTTTCTTT. V usage is TRBV5-1 and J usage is TRBJ1-1; 10 bases align to TRBD1. Germline CDR1 and CDR2: SGHRS and YFSETQ. The CDR3 sequence is 15 residues long. V lost 0 bases, J lost 5 bases, and 4 bases stayed unmatched.

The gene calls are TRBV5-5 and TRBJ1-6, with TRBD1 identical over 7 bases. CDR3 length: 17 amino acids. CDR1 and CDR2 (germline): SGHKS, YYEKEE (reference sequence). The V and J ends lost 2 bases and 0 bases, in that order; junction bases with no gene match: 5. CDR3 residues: CASSLMGQSSYNSPLHF. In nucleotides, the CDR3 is TGTGCCAGCAGCTTAATGGGACAGAGCTCCTATAATTCACCCCTCCACTTT.

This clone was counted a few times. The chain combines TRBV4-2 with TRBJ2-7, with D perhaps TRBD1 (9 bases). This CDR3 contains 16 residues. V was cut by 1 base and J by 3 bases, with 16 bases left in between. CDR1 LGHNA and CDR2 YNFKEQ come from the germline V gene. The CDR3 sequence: CASSQGTGAGGYEQYF. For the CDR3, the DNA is TGTGCCAGCAGCCAAGGGACAGGGGCGGGGGGCTACGAGCAGTACTTC.